The entry that follows covers one TCR beta chain sequence. The antigen it recognizes is unknown. Base-call qualities are not available, and no considerably larger clone is one nucleotide away. The data were taken from a study of blood T cell repertoires in COVID-19 (TCRdb year 2020). With regard to the full study: Samples from collaborators originated in the United States, Italy and Spain and spanned both the acute and convalescent phases of COVID-19. The sample metadata nearly always contained a de-identified subject ID, COVID-19 status, age in years and sex. HLA class I and class II types, where available, came from metadata supplied by the sample provider rather than from assay-based typing. The samples were drawn from two sources: the first 160 participants of the ongoing ImmuneRACE study, and fewer than 1,500 subjects contributed by 6 global collaborators. A freely available public database, intended as a resource for researchers studying the immune response to SARS-CoV-2, is where the repertoires were released. The prospective study material was composed of cDNA or gDNA derived from T cells, B-cell-depleted T cells, or PBMCs. Subjects who had been exposed to COVID-19, were actively infected with it, or had recovered from it provided the deeply sampled blood TCRbeta repertoires that made up the dataset.

Enrolling through a virtual design, the prospective study's participants ranged in age from roughly 18 to 95 years and lived across roughly 23 United States geographic areas. In the prospective study, participants were assigned to cohorts based on the clinical history participants reported in a screening survey and a study questionnaire. In the prospective study, mobile phlebotomists collected whole blood, serum and a nasopharyngeal or oropharyngeal swab from each participant. Prospective study participants could optionally give additional blood draws and questionnaires over an approximately 2-month period. Before DNA extraction, prospective study blood samples were shipped either frozen or at room temperature. Inclusive of the bounding cysteine and phenylalanine, the CDR3 is 13 residues long. Just the 39-base CDR3 DNA is kept, in frame starting at base 1. The germline V gene supplies CDR1 MNHEY and CDR2 SVGAGI. Trimming costs V 3 bases and J 4 bases, and their ends lie 9 bases apart.

TCRbeta CDR3 regions were amplified from genomic DNA using the immunoSEQ Assay, a bias-controlled multiplex PCR. Under the source paper's analysis protocol: The number of nucleated cells in each sample was estimated from the amplification of reference gene primers within the assay. To quantify the absolute abundance of each unique TCRbeta CDR3 rearrangement, sequence reads were collapsed and filtered. For each sample, productive Simpson clonality was calculated as the square root of Simpson's diversity index over productive rearrangements. The table comes from immuneACCESS by way of TCRdb, which keeps in-frame sequences with V and J called. Part of the clones is missing from these tables; in studies checked, under half for an unresolved V gene and the rest for unknown reasons. The V and J calls and clone size were taken over from that table, and D and trimming were inferred from the DNA. Within this sample are roughly 180,000 clones, with 81% of them counted one time only. The top ten clonotypes cover about 6% of the sample.

General study outcomes and caveats: Clinical and demographic metadata were provided uncurated, with the amount varying by source and participant.

The TCR comes from a middle-aged woman with acute COVID-19. Sequencing used PBMCs or T cells enriched from blood (not recorded which). The chain is encoded by TRBV6-5 joined to TRBJ1-2; no D gene is confidently identified. The DNA reads TGTGCCAGCAGTTATTCTCCCCGCTATGGCTACACCTTC. It codes for CASSYSPRYGYTF.